Sequencing of this T cell receptor beta chain was carried out in a study of cytomegalovirus exposure and HLA in healthy donors. Study observations and caveats: High specificity and sensitivity for cytomegalovirus status were reported for the classifier. Under in vitro conditions, three CMV-associated chains were confirmed as specific for CMV antigens.

Profiled with immunoSEQ multiplex PCR; TCRdb holds only in-frame clones, not every one. Among roughly 150,000 clones listed, 91% were seen once. A remark on this clone: Its antigen remains unknown.

The CDR3 sequence is 17 residues long. The ends were cut back, 6 bases at V and 9 bases at J, with 27 bases in the middle. CDR1 is MNHEY and CDR2 is SMNVEV in the germline V gene (reference sequence). Sample: PBMCs. The J gene is TRBJ2-1, the V gene TRBV27; D may be TRBD1 (7 bases). The TCR originated in a man aged 18 to 35 in good health and CMV-seronegative. The CDR3 nucleotides read TGTGCCAGCAGGGATCGAGGAGGGACAGTGGGTCGCGGTGAGCAGTTCTTC. This translates into CASRDRGGTVGRGEQFF.